This TCR beta chain was recovered during a study of blood T cell repertoires in COVID-19. Sequencing was performed with immunoSEQ multiplex PCR; in TCRdb, only in-frame clones are kept and a portion is missing. The repertoire holds 86,000 or so clones, with roughly 86% as singletons. This clone was counted a single time. V lost 6 bases and J 0 bases, leaving 20 bases between the germline ends. Germline loops: CDR1 LNHDA, CDR2 SQIVND (reference sequence). This CDR3 region has 17 residues. Sample: peripheral blood. The chain links TRBV19 to TRBJ1-1; tentatively, D is TRBD1 (5 bases). This receptor was taken from a man aged 45-65 years with active or convalescent COVID-19. CDR3 DNA sequence: TGTGCCAGTAGCCGACAGCGCTTAGCCCTCATGAACACTGAAGCTTTCTTT. As protein: CASSRQRLALMNTEAFF. The full variable domain, in which reference TRBV19 and TRBJ1-1 provide the parts outside the CDR3, is DGGITQSPKYLFRKEGQNVTLSCEQNLNHDAMYWYRQDPGQGLRLIYYSQIVNDFQKGDIAEGYSVSREKKESFPLTVTSAQKNPTAFYLCASSRQRLALMNTEAFFGQGTRLTVV.